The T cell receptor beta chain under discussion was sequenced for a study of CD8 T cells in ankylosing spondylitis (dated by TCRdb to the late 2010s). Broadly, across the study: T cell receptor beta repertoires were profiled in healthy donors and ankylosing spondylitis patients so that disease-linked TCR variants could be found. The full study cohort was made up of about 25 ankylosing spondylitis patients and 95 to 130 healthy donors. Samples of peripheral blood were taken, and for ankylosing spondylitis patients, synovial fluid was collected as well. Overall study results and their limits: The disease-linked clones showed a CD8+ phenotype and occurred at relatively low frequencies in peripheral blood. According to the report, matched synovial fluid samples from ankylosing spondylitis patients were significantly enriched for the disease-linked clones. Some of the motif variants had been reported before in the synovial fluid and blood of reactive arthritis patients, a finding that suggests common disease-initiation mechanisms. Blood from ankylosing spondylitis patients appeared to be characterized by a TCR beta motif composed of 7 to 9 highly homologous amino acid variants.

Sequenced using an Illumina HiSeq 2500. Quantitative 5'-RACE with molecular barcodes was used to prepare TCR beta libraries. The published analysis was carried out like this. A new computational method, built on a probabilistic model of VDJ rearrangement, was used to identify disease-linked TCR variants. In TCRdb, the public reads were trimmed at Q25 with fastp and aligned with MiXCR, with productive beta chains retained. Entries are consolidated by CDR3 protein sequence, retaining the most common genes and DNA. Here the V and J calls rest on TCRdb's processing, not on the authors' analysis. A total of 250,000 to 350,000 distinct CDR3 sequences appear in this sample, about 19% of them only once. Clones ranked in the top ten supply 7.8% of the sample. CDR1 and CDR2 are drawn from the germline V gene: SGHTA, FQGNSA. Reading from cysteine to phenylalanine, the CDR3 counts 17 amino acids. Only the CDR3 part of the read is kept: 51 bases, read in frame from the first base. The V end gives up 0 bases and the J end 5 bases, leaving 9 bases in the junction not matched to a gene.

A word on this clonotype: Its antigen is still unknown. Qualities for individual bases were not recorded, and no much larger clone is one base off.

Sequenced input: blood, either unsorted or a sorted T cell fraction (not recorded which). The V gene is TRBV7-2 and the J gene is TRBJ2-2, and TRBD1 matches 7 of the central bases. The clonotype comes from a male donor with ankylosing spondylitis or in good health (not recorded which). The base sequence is TGTGCCAGCAGCTTAGCTGGCCACAGGGGAAGGACCGGGGAGCTGTTTTTT. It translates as CASSLAGHRGRTGELFF.